This TCR beta chain emerged from a study of molecular identifiers for immune sequencing clone quantification. Findings of the study overall: In cases of identical TCR molecules sharing a barcode, highly expanded clone sizes could be underestimated. Spike-in Jurkat TCR RNA from a single cell reportedly registered among about 1 million naive cells. Clonotypes topping 20 RNA copies carried over 99% of effector molecules but under 1% of naive ones.

The V and J ends lost 4 bases and 10 bases respectively, with 17 bases between them. This CDR3 spans 14 amino acids. The germline CDR1 and CDR2 sequences are LNHDA and SQIVND (reference sequence). Details on this clonotype: Its antigen is unidentified.

TCRdb ran MiXCR on the PCR reads and lists one entry per CDR3 protein. The table lists 50,000 to 75,000 distinct CDR3 sequences, under 20% of them singletons. Sorted naive CD8 T cells were those defined as CD8+CD4-CCR7+CD45RA+. This TCR came from a human donor in good health. Some libraries in this study had Jurkat cell RNA spiked in. The specimen sequenced was naive CD8+ T cells from blood, with Jurkat cell RNA spiked in. Indicated subset: FACS-sorted CD8+CD4-CCR7+CD45RA+ naive T cells. This sequence joins TRBV19 and TRBJ2-1; a possible D gene is TRBD2 (6 bases). The CDR3 nucleotides read TGTGCCAGTAGTAGCCACCTAGGCGGGGAGGAGCAGTTCTTC. Protein sequence: CASSSHLGGEEQFF. The variable domain in full, with the rest retrieved from reference TRBV19 and TRBJ2-1, is DGGITQSPKYLFRKEGQNVTLSCEQNLNHDAMYWYRQDPGQGLRLIYYSQIVNDFQKGDIAEGYSVSREKKESFPLTVTSAQKNPTAFYLCASSSHLGGEEQFFGPGTRLTVL.